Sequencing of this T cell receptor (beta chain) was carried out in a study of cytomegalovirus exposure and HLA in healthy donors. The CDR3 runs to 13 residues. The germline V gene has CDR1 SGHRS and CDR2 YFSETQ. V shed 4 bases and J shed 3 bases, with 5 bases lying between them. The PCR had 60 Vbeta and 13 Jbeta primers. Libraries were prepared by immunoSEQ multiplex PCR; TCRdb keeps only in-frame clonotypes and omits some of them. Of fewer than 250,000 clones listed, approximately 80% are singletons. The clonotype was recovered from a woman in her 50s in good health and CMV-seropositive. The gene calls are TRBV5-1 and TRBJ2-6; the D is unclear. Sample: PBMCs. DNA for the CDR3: TGCGCCAGCAGCCACGGTGGGGCCAACGTCCTGACTTTC. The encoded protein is CASSHGGANVLTF.